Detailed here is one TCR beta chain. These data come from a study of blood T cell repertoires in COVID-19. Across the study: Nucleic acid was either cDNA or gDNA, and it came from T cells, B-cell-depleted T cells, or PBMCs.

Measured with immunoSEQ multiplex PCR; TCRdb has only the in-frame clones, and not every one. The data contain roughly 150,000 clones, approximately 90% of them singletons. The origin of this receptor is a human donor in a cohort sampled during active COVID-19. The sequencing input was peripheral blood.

CDR3 DNA: TGCGCCAGCAGTCTTGACAGGGGCCTTTACGAGCAGTACTTC. This gives the protein CASSLDRGLYEQYF. The chain employs TRBV5-1 and TRBJ2-7; 8 bases agree with TRBD1. V was clipped by 5 bases and J by 4 bases; unmatched bases: 8. The CDR3 loop spans 14 amino acids. Germline V gives CDR1 SGHRS, CDR2 YFSETQ.